The clone carrying this TCR beta chain was detected ten times or more. The antigen is not known. Germline V gene sequence: CDR1 SQVTM, CDR2 ANQGSEA. The CDR3 runs to 14 residues. The V segment lost 4 bases and the J segment 1 base; nucleotides outside the gene matches: 1. The data are from a study of identical twins. General study points: Abundant beta clonotypes from cord blood bore fewer insertions; memory repertoires lacked this pattern. Models underestimated TCR alpha sharing (out-of-frame) in monozygotic twins. Its conclusions, products of cross-sectional statistical analysis, did not come from following the same donors.

cDNA molecules carried unique molecular identifiers, and template switching added a universal primer site. From the 5' RACE reads, TCRdb called clonotypes with MiXCR, one entry per CDR3 protein. In the table there are approximately 1.8 million distinct CDR3 sequences, around 33% of which are singletons. The sequence was collected from a newborn girl in good health. The chain employs TRBV29-1 and TRBJ2-1; 10 nucleotides line up with TRBD1. The specimen was cord blood. DNA for the CDR3: TGCAGCGTTGCGGGACAGGGGTCCTACAATGAGCAGTTCTTC. As protein: CSVAGQGSYNEQFF.